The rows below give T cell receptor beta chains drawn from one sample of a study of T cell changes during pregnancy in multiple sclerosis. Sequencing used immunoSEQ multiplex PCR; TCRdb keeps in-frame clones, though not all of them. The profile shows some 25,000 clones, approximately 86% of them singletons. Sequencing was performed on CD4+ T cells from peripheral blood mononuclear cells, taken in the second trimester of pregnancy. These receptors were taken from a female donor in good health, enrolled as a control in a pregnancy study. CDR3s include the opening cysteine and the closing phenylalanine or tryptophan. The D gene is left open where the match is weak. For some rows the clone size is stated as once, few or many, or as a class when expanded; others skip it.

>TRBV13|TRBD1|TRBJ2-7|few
CASSERQGPHEQYF
TGTGCCAGCAGCGAAAGACAGGGGCCCCACGAGCAGTACTTC
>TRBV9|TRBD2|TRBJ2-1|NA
CASSVFAVAGSGRLGTYNEQFF
TGTGCCAGCAGCGTATTCGCCGTAGCCGGGAGCGGGAGATTAGGGACCTACAATGAGCAGTTCTTC
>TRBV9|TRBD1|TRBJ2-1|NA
CASNRDSNNEQFF
TGTGCCAGCAACCGGGACAGTAACAATGAGCAGTTCTTC
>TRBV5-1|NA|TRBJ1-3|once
CASGAPRGRVSGNTIYF
TGCGCCAGCGGTGCACCTAGGGGGAGAGTCTCTGGAAACACCATATATTTT
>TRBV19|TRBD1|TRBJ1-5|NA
CASSTTGSNQPQHF
TGTGCCAGTAGTACGACAGGGTCTAATCAGCCCCAGCATTTT
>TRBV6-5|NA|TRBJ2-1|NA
CASSNRQYNEQFF
TGTGCCAGCAGTAATAGACAGTACAATGAGCAGTTCTTC
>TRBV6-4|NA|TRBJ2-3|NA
CASSAQGPTSTDTQYF
TGTGCCAGCAGTGCCCAGGGCCCCACTAGCACAGATACGCAGTATTTT
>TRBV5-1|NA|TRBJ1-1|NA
CASSLEGVTSEAFF
TGCGCCAGCAGCTTGGAGGGGGTAACATCTGAAGCTTTCTTT
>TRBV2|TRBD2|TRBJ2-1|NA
CASSGDSGNNEQFF
TGTGCCAGCAGTGGTGATAGCGGGAACAATGAGCAGTTCTTC
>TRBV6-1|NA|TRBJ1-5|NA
CASTSGVSGNQPQHF
TGTGCCAGCACTTCAGGGGTTTCAGGCAATCAGCCCCAGCATTTT
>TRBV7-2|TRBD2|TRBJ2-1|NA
CASRSQRGAREQFF
TGTGCCAGCAGATCCCAGCGGGGGGCCCGGGAGCAGTTCTTC